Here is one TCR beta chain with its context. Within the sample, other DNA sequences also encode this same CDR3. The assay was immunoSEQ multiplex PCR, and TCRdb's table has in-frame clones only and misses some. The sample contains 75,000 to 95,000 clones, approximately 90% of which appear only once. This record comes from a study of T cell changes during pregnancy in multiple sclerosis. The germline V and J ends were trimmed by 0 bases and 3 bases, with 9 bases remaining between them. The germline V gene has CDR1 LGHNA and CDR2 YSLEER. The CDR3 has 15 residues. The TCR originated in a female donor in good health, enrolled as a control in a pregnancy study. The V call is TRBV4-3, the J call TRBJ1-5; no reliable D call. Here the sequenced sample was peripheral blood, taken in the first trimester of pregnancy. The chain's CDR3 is CASSQDRVSNQPQHF. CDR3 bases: TGCGCCAGCAGCCAAGATCGGGTCTCCAATCAGCCCCAGCATTTT.